This T cell receptor beta chain was sequenced for a study of blood T cell repertoires in COVID-19. Only in-frame clones appear in the TCRdb table, and some are missing; sequencing was by immunoSEQ multiplex PCR. The sample contains approximately 200,000 clones, around nine tenths of which appear only once. Looked up from germline, CDR1 is PRHDT and CDR2 is FYEKMQ (reference sequence). The CDR3 has 14 residues. Trimming pared 1 base from V and 4 bases from J, leaving 8 bases between. Sequencing input: peripheral blood. This receptor was identified in a woman aged 55-69 years with acute or convalescent COVID-19. The chain recombines TRBV13 with TRBJ2-1; unclear D gene. The CDR3: CASSLDGYYNEQFF. DNA for the CDR3: TGTGCCAGCAGCTTAGACGGGTATTACAATGAGCAGTTCTTC.